Listed here are 31 T cell receptor beta chains from one sample, sequenced in a study of a mutant IDH1 vaccine in newly diagnosed glioma. These TCRs' antigens remain unknown. Clones were read by immunoSEQ multiplex PCR, and TCRdb kept only the in-frame ones, dropping some. This sample yields about 82,000 clones, of which around 85% are seen a single time; about 2.2% belongs to the top ten. Time point denoted: week 23, last vaccination. Topical imiquimod accompanied each vaccine dose, which consisted of 300 ug of mutant IDH1 20-mer peptide. Specimen: PBMCs, collected from a glioma patient whose treatment included an IDH1 peptide vaccine. Every receptor here comes from a man aged 30-40 years with glioma. Some clones in this sample may be carry-over from other donors' samples.

The rearrangement uses TRBV5-6 and TRBJ1-1; D may be TRBD1 (5 bases). V was clipped by 0 bases and J by 1 base, with 13 bases between them. Germline CDR1 SGHDT, CDR2 YYEEEE. This CDR3 comprises 16 residues. CDR3: CASSLEGFDRNTEAFF. The CDR3 DNA reads TGTGCCAGCAGCTTGGAAGGATTTGACAGGAACACTGAAGCTTTCTTT.

CDR3 in amino acids: CASSSSGAETQYF. The CDR3 DNA reads TGCGCCAGCAGCTCGTCCGGGGCCGAGACCCAGTACTTC. This chain connects TRBV5-1 to TRBJ2-5, with D perhaps assigned TRBD1 or TRBD2 (5 bases each). The V gene lost 3 bases and the J gene lost 5 bases, with 11 bases spanning the gap. This CDR3 has 13 residues. Per germline, CDR1 SGHRS and CDR2 YFSETQ. The full variable domain, completed using reference TRBV5-1 and TRBJ2-5, is KAGVTQTPRYLIKTRGQQVTLSCSPISGHRSVSWYQQTPGQGLQFLFEYFSETQRNKGNFPGRFSGRQFSNSRSEMNVSTLELGDSALYLCASSSSGAETQYFGPGTRLLVL.

The rearrangement uses TRBV19 and TRBJ2-7; 8 bases map to TRBD1. The J segment lost 2 bases and the V segment lost 5 bases, leaving 5 bases of the junction unmatched. CDR1 and CDR2 from the germline V gene are LNHDA and SQIVND (reference sequence). CDR3 length: 14 amino acids. In DNA, the CDR3 is TGTGCCAGTAGTGTGACAGGGGTGGCCTACGAGCAGTACTTC. It yields the protein CASSVTGVAYEQYF.

This chain connects TRBV4-2 to TRBJ2-2; no reliable D call. The germline gives CDR1 LGHNA, CDR2 YNFKEQ. The ends were cut back, 6 bases at V and 0 bases at J, with 8 bases in the middle. The CDR3 totals 14 residues. The CDR3 region has the DNA TGTGCCAGCAGTGTATTCGCGAACACCGGGGAGCTGTTTTTT. This gives the protein CASSVFANTGELFF.

The chain has TRBV27 and TRBJ1-6; D remains ambiguous. The CDR3 totals 13 residues. From germline, CDR1 is MNHEY and CDR2 SMNVEV (reference sequence). The V end lost 4 bases, the J end lost 9 bases, and 10 bases lay between the germline ends. CDR3 DNA sequence: TGTGCCAGCAGTTGGTTGATTTCTTCACCCCTCCACTTT. Protein: CASSWLISSPLHF.

V and J are TRBV7-9 and TRBJ1-1; the D is unclear. Germline CDR1 is SEHNR and CDR2 is FQNEAQ (reference sequence). Trimming stripped 1 base from V and 5 bases from J, with 11 bases between. This CDR3 spans 14 amino acids. Here the CDR3 DNA reads TGTGCCAGCAGCTTAGGAAGTCGTGGGACTGAAGCTTTCTTT. This encodes CASSLGSRGTEAFF.

V and J are TRBV27 and TRBJ1-1, with D uncertain. The germline V gene has CDR1 MNHEY and CDR2 SMNVEV (reference sequence). V lost 2 bases and J lost 2, with 12 bases in between. This CDR3 is 15 amino acids long. Here the CDR3 DNA reads TGTGCCAGCAGTTTAACCCGCGGGATCAACACTGAAGCTTTCTTT. This encodes CASSLTRGINTEAFF.

The chain employs TRBV11-2 and TRBJ1-4, with TRBD1 matching over 8 bases. The ends lost 5 bases at V and 8 bases at J; junction bases unmatched: 10. This CDR3 is built from 15 residues. Germline loops: CDR1 SGHAT, CDR2 FQNNGV. The CDR3 is CASSPRTGRFEKLFF. The DNA for the CDR3 is TGTGCCAGCAGCCCGCGGACAGGGAGGTTCGAAAAACTGTTTTTT.

This chain uses TRBV28 with TRBJ2-5; 7 nucleotides match TRBD1. Trimming at V came to 5 bases and at J to 5 bases, leaving 14 bases not matched to a gene. The CDR3 consists of 16 residues. Germline V gene data show CDR1 as MDHEN and CDR2 as SYDVKM. The CDR3 loop is CASSPPNRGMGETQYF. The CDR3 nucleotides read TGTGCCAGCAGTCCTCCTAACAGGGGAATGGGGGAGACCCAGTACTTC.

The chain uses TRBV5-4 and TRBJ2-5, with D possibly TRBD2 on 5 matching bases. Germline CDR1 and CDR2: SGHNT and YYREEE (reference sequence). V was shortened by 4 bases and J by 1 base, with 17 bases between the two germline ends. The CDR3 extends over 16 amino acids. The DNA of the CDR3 is TGTGCCAGCAGCCAACCAGGTCAGCGGATCCAAGAGACCCAGTACTTC. Its translation: CASSQPGQRIQETQYF. The whole variable domain, remainder taken from reference TRBV5-4 and TRBJ2-5, is ETGVTQSPTHLIKTRGQQVTLRCSSQSGHNTVSWYQQALGQGPQFIFQYYREEENGRGNFPPRFSGLQFPNYSSELNVNALELDDSALYLCASSQPGQRIQETQYFGPGTRLLVL.

In its sample, this clone was seen a few times. The chain recombines TRBV27 with TRBJ1-6; unclear D gene. The CDR3 length is 13 residues. V shed 5 bases and J shed 7 bases, with 9 bases lying between them. CDR1 is MNHEY, CDR2 SMNVEV, per germline (reference sequence). In DNA, the CDR3 is TGTGCCAGCAGTGCCTCGGGGAATTCACCCCTCCACTTT. This codes for CASSASGNSPLHF.

This clone has just a few counts. The V gene is TRBV19, the J gene TRBJ1-5; D gene unclear. The CDR3 contains 12 residues. Germline assignment: CDR1 LNHDA and CDR2 SQIVND (reference sequence). V gave up 5 bases and J gave up 7 bases, with 9 bases separating them. The CDR3, as DNA: TGTGCCAGTAGTTTGGGGATCCAGCCCCAGCATTTT. Amino acid sequence: CASSLGIQPQHF.

This chain joins TRBV21-1 and TRBJ1-5. TRBV21-1 corresponds to a pseudogene. The CDR3 contains 17 residues. The CDR3 is CASSKRKEGDSNQPQHF. CDR3 nucleotide sequence: TGTGCCAGCAGCAAAAGAAAGGAAGGTGATAGCAATCAGCCCCAGCATTTT.

The J gene is TRBJ1-2, the V gene TRBV11-1, with TRBD1 matching over 8 bases. After removal of 4 bases from V and 1 base from J, the junction contained 2 bases not matched to a gene. The CDR3 contains 14 residues. Germline V gives CDR1 SGHAT, CDR2 FQDESV (reference sequence). The CDR3 DNA reads TGTGCCAGCAGCTCGACAGGGGTTAACTATGGCTACACCTTC. It codes for CASSSTGVNYGYTF.

This clone was observed once. The CDR3 loop reads CASSLGGKETQYF. CDR3 DNA: TGTGCCAGCAGCTTGGGCGGTAAAGAGACCCAGTACTTC. This chain connects TRBV5-4 to TRBJ2-5; D is unclear. CDR1 is SGHNT and CDR2 is YYREEE in the germline V gene (reference sequence). This CDR3 is 13 amino acids long. Trimming left V 0 bases short and J 3 bases short, with 6 bases between.

This clone occurred once. The genes are TRBV5-5 and TRBJ1-6, with a tentative D call TRBD1 (6 bases). Germline loops: CDR1 SGHKS, CDR2 YYEKEE (reference sequence). Trimming removed 3 bases from V and 5 bases from J, with 9 bases in between. The CDR3 runs 14 residues. CDR3: CASSWGPDNSPLHF. DNA of the CDR3: TGTGCCAGCAGCTGGGGGCCTGATAATTCACCCCTCCACTTT.

V is TRBV13 and J is TRBJ2-2, with D possibly TRBD2 on 6 matching bases. The germline CDR1 and CDR2 sequences are PRHDT and FYEKMQ (reference sequence). CDR3 size: 17 residues. Trimming shortened V by 5 bases and J by 0 bases, and 16 bases separated the two germline ends. For the CDR3, the DNA is TGTGCCAGCAGCAGATGGGACTCTTTAGCGAACACCGGGGAGCTGTTTTTT. Translating it yields CASSRWDSLANTGELFF. The complete variable domain, with remaining parts taken from reference TRBV13 and TRBJ2-2, reads AAGVIQSPRHLIKEKRETATLKCYPIPRHDTVYWYQQGPGQDPQFLISFYEKMQSDKGSIPDRFSAQQFSDYHSELNMSSLELGDSALYFCASSRWDSLANTGELFFGEGSRLTVL.

The V and J genes are TRBV4-1 and TRBJ2-1; 14 nucleotides match TRBD2. V dropped 1 base and J dropped 12; count of bases not matched to a gene: 11. The CDR3 spans 17 residues. CDR1 and CDR2 (germline): MGHRA, YSYEKL. This chain's CDR3 is CASSQAAPGLAGAGQFF. The CDR3 nucleotides are TGCGCCAGCAGCCAAGCCGCGCCGGGACTAGCGGGAGCTGGGCAGTTCTTC.

The chain links TRBV6-6 to TRBJ1-2, with D possibly matching TRBD1 (5 bases). V dropped 5 bases and J dropped 0 bases, with 7 bases sitting between them. CDR1 and CDR2 (germline): MNHNY, SVGAGI (reference sequence). There are 13 residues in the CDR3. CDR3 sequence reads: CASSQTANYGYTF. CDR3 nucleotide sequence: TGTGCCAGCAGTCAGACAGCTAACTATGGCTACACCTTC.

This clone was recorded a few times. V usage is TRBV7-2 and J usage is TRBJ2-5, with 8 nucleotides matching TRBD1. This CDR3 comprises 13 residues. The J segment lost 13 bases and the V segment lost 5 bases, leaving 12 bases of the junction unmatched. Germline lookup yields CDR1 SGHTA and CDR2 FQGNSA. The DNA of the CDR3 is TGTGCCAGCAGCCCCGGGACAGGCTTGGGGCCGTACTTC. It translates to CASSPGTGLGPYF.

The V call is TRBV6-4, the J call TRBJ2-3; 7 bases agree with TRBD2. The trim removed 3 bases at V and 4 bases at J, leaving 7 bases unmatched. From germline, CDR1 is MRHNA and CDR2 SNTAGT. The CDR3 is made up of 15 amino acids. The CDR3 DNA reads as TGTGCCAGCAGTGAGGGGACGGGAGGATCAGATACGCAGTATTTT. It encodes CASSEGTGGSDTQYF.

This rearrangement joins TRBV7-2 to TRBJ1-4; TRBD1 matches at 7 bases. CDR1 is SGHTA and CDR2 is FQGNSA in the germline V gene. J lost 5 bases, V lost 4 bases, and 7 bases had no gene match. This CDR3 region has 15 residues. This CDR3 reads CASSSPGQLNEKLFF. DNA for the CDR3: TGTGCCAGCAGCTCCCCGGGACAGTTAAATGAAAAACTGTTTTTT.

The chain recombines TRBV28 with TRBJ2-5; no clear D. Trimming shortened V by 3 bases and J by 1 base, and 6 bases separated the two germline ends. This CDR3 contains 13 residues. Germline assignment: CDR1 MDHEN and CDR2 SYDVKM. The DNA of the CDR3 is TGTGCCAGCAGTTTCCCTACCCAAGAGACCCAGTACTTC. This sequence encodes CASSFPTQETQYF.

The J gene is TRBJ2-1, the V gene TRBV7-6; TRBD2 aligns across 8 bases. Trimming cost V 3 bases and J 9 bases; bases outside gene matches: 7. The CDR3 totals 14 residues. In germline, CDR1 is SGHVS, CDR2 FNYEAQ. DNA for the CDR3: TGTGCCAGCAGCTTGGGCGGGAGGTTAGGTGAGCAGTTCTTC. Protein: CASSLGGRLGEQFF.

About this clone: At one boundary the junction diverges from the germline segment, which might be a read error. The chain has TRBV27 and TRBJ2-1; a possible D gene is TRBD2 (6 bases). Per the germline V gene, CDR1 is MNHEY and CDR2 is SMNVEV (reference sequence). This CDR3 is 17 amino acids long. The CDR3 sequence: CASSLGPPAGSYSEQFF. Here the CDR3 DNA reads TGTGCCAGCAGCTTAGGGCCCCCAGCGGGTTCATACAGTGAGCAGTTCTTC.

The CDR3 DNA reads as TGTGCCAGCTCACCCGGGCGGGCGGCTCGAGATGAAAAACTGTTTTTT. It is translated as CASSPGRAARDEKLFF. The chain employs TRBV18 and TRBJ1-4; unclear D gene. CDR1 and CDR2 from the germline V gene are KGHSH and LQKENI. The V gene lost 3 bases and the J gene lost 6 bases, with 17 bases spanning the gap. CDR3 length equals 16 residues. The whole variable domain, filled in from reference TRBV18 and TRBJ1-4, reads NAGVMQNPRHLVRRRGQEARLRCSPMKGHSHVYWYRQLPEEGLKFMVYLQKENIIDESGMPKERFSAEFPKEGPSILRIQQVVRGDSAAYFCASSPGRAARDEKLFFGSGTQLSVL.

The chain carries TRBV5-1 and TRBJ2-1; D not certain. This CDR3 has 13 amino acids. CDR1 SGHRS and CDR2 YFSETQ come from the germline V gene. The V and J ends lost 5 bases and 7 bases respectively, with 13 bases between them. CDR3 region: CASRPSLENEQFF. CDR3 bases: TGCGCCAGCAGGCCGTCACTGGAAAATGAGCAGTTCTTC. The variable domain in full, completed from reference TRBV5-1 and TRBJ2-1, reads KAGVTQTPRYLIKTRGQQVTLSCSPISGHRSVSWYQQTPGQGLQFLFEYFSETQRNKGNFPGRFSGRQFSNSRSEMNVSTLELGDSALYLCASRPSLENEQFFGPGTRLTVL.

The chain couples TRBV19 to TRBJ2-2, with D tentatively TRBD2 (5 bases). Per the germline V gene, CDR1 is LNHDA and CDR2 is SQIVND (reference sequence). The CDR3 is 17 residues long. Trimming pared 7 bases from V and 0 bases from J, leaving 18 bases between. This CDR3 is CASKDGVTLANTGELFF. The CDR3 DNA follows: TGTGCCAGTAAGGATGGGGTGACACTAGCGAACACCGGGGAGCTGTTTTTT.

The chain is built from TRBV7-9 and TRBJ2-7; no definite D call. V was shortened by 5 bases and J by 6 bases, with 20 bases between the two germline ends. Germline assignment: CDR1 SEHNR and CDR2 FQNEAQ (reference sequence). The CDR3 length is 15 residues. The CDR3 DNA is TGTGCCAGCAGCCTGATCGCTAGTAAGGTCGGCGAGCAGTACTTC. Its protein is CASSLIASKVGEQYF.

This chain uses TRBV6-1 with TRBJ2-7; 10 bases match TRBD2. The CDR3 runs to 15 residues. Germline assignment: CDR1 MNHNS and CDR2 SASEGT. Trimming at V came to 4 bases and at J to 0 bases, leaving 3 bases not matched to a gene. The CDR3 coding sequence is TGTGCCAGCAGTGCTAGCGGGAGCAGCTCCTACGAGCAGTACTTC. Translated, it gives CASSASGSSSYEQYF.

This clone was seen a single time. The chain links TRBV9 to TRBJ2-3; TRBD2 might be the D (5 bases). This CDR3 comprises 16 residues. Trimming cost V 4 bases and J 0 bases, with 15 bases left between them. Germline V gene lookup returns CDR1 SGDLS and CDR2 YYNGEE. CDR3 loop: CASSPPAGSSTDTQYF. In nucleotides, the CDR3 is TGTGCCAGCAGCCCCCCGGCGGGCTCAAGCACAGATACGCAGTATTTT.